This entry lists 18 T cell receptor beta chains sequenced from one sample in a study of spatial heterogeneity in lung cancer. Each CDR3 protein gets one entry after TCRdb re-called the 5' RACE reads with MiXCR. The sample contains around 4,000 distinct CDR3 sequences, over 20% of which appear only once. Time point described: sample taken at primary tumor resection. Whole RNA was taken from tumor, nontumor lung or frozen PBMC; it was then sequenced unsorted. Sample: normal lung tissue next to the tumor, taken at surgery. The receptors here all came from a female donor with early-stage non-small cell lung cancer.

In regard to this clonotype: The library was prepared for alpha chains; this beta chain is a stray read, so its frequency means little. The chain uses TRBV7-9 and TRBJ2-1, with D unclear. V lost 3 bases and J lost 0, with 9 bases in between. The CDR3 is made up of 15 amino acids. Germline V gene sequence: CDR1 SEHNR, CDR2 FQNEAQ (reference sequence). This CDR3 is CASSFARSSYNEQFF. The CDR3 bases are TGTGCCAGCAGCTTTGCCAGGAGCTCCTACAATGAGCAGTTCTTC. The whole variable domain, filled in from reference TRBV7-9 and TRBJ2-1, reads DTGVSQNPRHKITKRGQNVTFRCDPISEHNRLYWYRQTLGQGPEFLTYFQNEAQLEKSRLLSDRFSAERPKGSFSTLEIQRTEQGDSAMYLCASSFARSSYNEQFFGPGTRLTVL.

This clonotype is labeled medium-sized. This beta chain was picked up by a library intended for alpha chains and is off target, so its count carries little meaning. The chain couples TRBV29-1 to TRBJ2-7, with TRBD1 as a possible D gene (5 bases). V lost 7 bases to trimming and J lost 6 bases, with 13 bases between them. Germline V gene lookup returns CDR1 SQVTM and CDR2 ANQGSEA. This CDR3 spans 11 amino acids. The CDR3 DNA reads TGCAGCGCCAAGGACATGGGCGAGCAGTACTTC. Its translation is CSAKDMGEQYF.

About this clonotype: Since the library was made to target alpha chains, this beta chain is a stray read and its abundance is not meaningful. The chain couples TRBV14 to TRBJ2-3; D not certain. CDR1 is SGHDN, CDR2 FVKESK, per germline. Trimming removed 4 bases from V and 3 bases from J, with 2 bases in between. The CDR3 spans 11 residues. The CDR3 DNA is TGTGCCAGCAGCCTTACAGATACGCAGTATTTT. Translating gives CASSLTDTQYF.

This clonotype was seen a few times. A library prepared for alpha chains yielded this beta chain as an off-target read; its size is of little meaning. The V call is TRBV20-1, the J call TRBJ2-5; 7 positions agree with TRBD1. The CDR3 totals 13 residues. Germline V CDR1 and CDR2: DFQATT, SNEGSKA (reference sequence). J lost 2 bases, V lost 5 bases, and 5 bases had no gene match. This CDR3 is CSAFDREQETQYF. CDR3 in DNA: TGCAGTGCTTTCGACAGGGAACAAGAGACCCAGTACTTC.

A remark on this clonotype: A library prepared for alpha chains yielded this beta chain as an off-target read; its size is of little meaning. The V call is TRBV5-4, the J call TRBJ2-7; TRBD2 aligns across 15 bases. Trimming cost V 4 bases and J 6 bases; bases outside gene matches: 2. CDR3 length: 14 amino acids. Germline values: CDR1 SGHNT, CDR2 YYREEE (reference sequence). Here the CDR3 reads CASSRGLAGGEQYF. CDR3 coding DNA: TGTGCCAGCAGCAGGGGACTAGCGGGAGGCGAGCAGTACTTC.

This clonotype was found a few times. The library was prepared for alpha chains; this beta chain is a stray read, so its frequency means little. The genes are TRBV11-3 and TRBJ2-3; TRBD1 matches 10 bases. The germline CDR1 and CDR2 sequences are SGHNT and YENEEA. CDR3 length equals 15 residues. With 6 bases clipped from V and 1 base from J, the junction kept 4 bases outside the gene matches. For the CDR3, the DNA is TGTGCCAGCAGTCCTGGACAGGGGGGCACAGATACGCAGTATTTT. Protein: CASSPGQGGTDTQYF. The full variable domain, in which reference TRBV11-3 and TRBJ2-3 provide the parts outside the CDR3, is EAGVVQSPRYKIIEKKQPVAFWCNPISGHNTLYWYLQNLGQGPELLIRYENEEAVDDSQLPKDRFSAERLKGVDSTLKIQPAELGDSAVYLCASSPGQGGTDTQYFGPGTRLTVL.

By share of the sample, this clonotype is medium-sized. For a library built for alpha chains, this beta chain is a stray read; little rests on its size. This chain joins TRBV5-1 and TRBJ1-1, with 7 positions matching TRBD1. The germline CDR1 and CDR2 sequences are SGHRS and YFSETQ. CDR3 length equals 16 residues. Trimming cost V 4 bases and J 0 bases; bases outside gene matches: 9. CDR3 in amino acids: CASSVGQPAMNTEAFF. CDR3 bases: TGCGCCAGCAGCGTGGGACAGCCCGCCATGAACACTGAAGCTTTCTTT.

This clonotype is categorized as medium-sized. This beta chain is a stray read from a library made for alpha chains; its abundance is not meaningful. The chain employs TRBV5-1 and TRBJ2-2; no clear D. Trimming took off 4 bases at V and 1 base at J, with 5 bases between the two ends. Germline CDR1 reads SGHRS; CDR2 reads YFSETQ. The CDR3 contains 13 residues. CDR3 protein: CASSPQNTGELFF. CDR3 nucleotide sequence: TGCGCCAGCAGCCCCCAGAACACCGGGGAGCTGTTTTTT. Drawing the rest from reference TRBV5-1 and TRBJ2-2, the complete variable domain is KAGVTQTPRYLIKTRGQQVTLSCSPISGHRSVSWYQQTPGQGLQFLFEYFSETQRNKGNFPGRFSGRQFSNSRSEMNVSTLELGDSALYLCASSPQNTGELFFGEGSRLTVL.

By sample share, this clonotype is medium-sized. Since the library was made to target alpha chains, this beta chain is a stray read and its abundance is not meaningful. This chain connects TRBV15 to TRBJ2-1; D perhaps matches TRBD2 (6 bases). V shed 4 bases and J shed 10 bases, with 8 bases lying between them. The CDR3 runs to 11 residues. Germline V gene lookup returns CDR1 LNHNV and CDR2 YYDKDF (reference sequence). CDR3 loop: CATSTLAEQFF. The CDR3 nucleotides are TGTGCCACCAGCACTCTAGCGGAGCAGTTCTTC.

As regards this clonotype: In a library made to pick up alpha chains, this beta chain is a stray read with a size that means little. J is TRBJ2-3 and V is TRBV2; D call uncertain. Germline CDR1 is SNHLY and CDR2 is FYNNEI. The CDR3 runs to 11 residues. V was trimmed by 3 bases and J by 14 bases, leaving 12 bases between them. The CDR3 here is CASSDLLPLYF. For the CDR3, the DNA is TGTGCCAGCAGTGATCTCCTCCCGTTGTATTTT.

Regarding this clonotype: This beta chain is a stray read from a library made for alpha chains; its abundance is not meaningful. This chain joins TRBV6-4 and TRBJ2-2; 9 bases are shared with TRBD2. Trimming removed 3 bases from V and 4 bases from J; junction bases left unmatched: 6. The germline CDR1 and CDR2 sequences are MRHNA and SNTAGT. This CDR3 contains 16 residues. CDR3 amino acids: CASSEAGGQATGELFF. The CDR3 nucleotides are TGTGCCAGCAGTGAGGCGGGGGGGCAAGCCACCGGGGAGCTGTTTTTT.

By its share, this clonotype is medium-sized (0.01 to 0.1%). Being off target in a library aimed at alpha chains, this beta chain has a size of little meaning. This rearrangement joins TRBV5-1 to TRBJ2-3; no clear D. This CDR3 is built from 14 residues. Looked up from germline, CDR1 is SGHRS and CDR2 is YFSETQ. The V end lost 0 bases, the J end lost 6 bases, and 11 bases lay between the germline ends. The DNA of the CDR3 is TGCGCCAGCAGCTTGGTGGTCCAAGGGGATACGCAGTATTTT. It encodes CASSLVVQGDTQYF.

This clonotype is judged medium-sized. This beta chain is a stray read from a library made for alpha chains; its abundance is not meaningful. The rearrangement joins TRBV20-1 to TRBJ2-2, with 13 bases fitting TRBD2. The CDR3 is made up of 16 amino acids. Trimming cost V 1 base and J 6 bases; bases outside gene matches: 5. Germline CDR1 DFQATT, CDR2 SNEGSKA (reference sequence). The CDR3 region is CSARVTSGRVAGELFF. CDR3 DNA sequence: TGCAGTGCTAGAGTCACTAGCGGGAGGGTGGCCGGGGAGCTGTTTTTT.

This clonotype is labeled medium-sized. In a library made to pick up alpha chains, this beta chain is a stray read with a size that means little. The V call is TRBV6-2 or TRBV6-3, the J call TRBJ2-5, with TRBD1 matching 7 bases. CDR1 is MNHEY, CDR2 SVGEGT, per germline. The CDR3 sequence is 16 residues long. Trimming cost V 6 bases and J 4 bases; bases outside gene matches: 14. DNA for the CDR3: TGTGCCAGCAGACGTCCCCAGGGGGATAAGAGAGAGACCCAGTACTTC. Translation gives CASRRPQGDKRETQYF.

By frequency in the sample, this clonotype is medium-sized. A library made for alpha chains picked up this beta chain off target, so its size means little. CDR3 amino acids: CASSYRQFDTEAFF. CDR3 sequence (DNA): TGTGCCAGCAGTTACAGACAATTTGACACTGAAGCTTTCTTT. The chain uses TRBV6-5 and TRBJ1-1; the D is unclear. Deletions cut 2 bases from V and 3 bases from J, with 10 bases between. This CDR3 has 14 amino acids. Germline lookup yields CDR1 MNHEY and CDR2 SVGAGI.

This clonotype was detected many times. Little can be read into the size of this beta chain, an off-target read in a library designed for alpha chains. The CDR3 DNA reads TGTGCCAGCAGCCAAGAAGGGGTTATTGAAGCTTTCTTT. The encoded protein is CASSQEGVIEAFF. The chain carries TRBV4-2 and TRBJ1-1; the D gene is possibly TRBD1 (5 bases). The CDR3 extends over 13 amino acids. Germline CDR1 is LGHNA and CDR2 is YNFKEQ. V dropped 0 bases and J dropped 7 bases, with 9 bases sitting between them.

At least ten counts were recorded for this clonotype. With the library built for alpha chains, this beta chain is off target and its frequency is not meaningful. The genes are TRBV20-1 and TRBJ2-7; D call uncertain. Trimming pared 3 bases from V and 3 bases from J, leaving 12 bases between. The germline V gene encodes CDR1 DFQATT and CDR2 SNEGSKA (reference sequence). CDR3 length: 13 amino acids. Here the CDR3 DNA reads TGCAGTGCTAGGGGTCGTTTCCTCTACGAGCAGTACTTC. Translated: CSARGRFLYEQYF.

This clonotype was found once. The size of this beta chain means little, since it is a stray read in a library made for alpha chains. The chain is built from TRBV6-9 and TRBJ1-2; TRBD1 matches 9 bases. The CDR3 has 19 amino acids. Germline values: CDR1 MNHGY, CDR2 SVAAGI. V lost 7 bases to trimming and J lost 7 bases; unmatched junction nucleotides: 25. The CDR3 DNA follows: TGTGCCAGCATCTACCTCCCGCCGGGACAGGGAAGACTAGACTTTGGCTACACCTTC. Protein: CASIYLPPGQGRLDFGYTF.